This TCR beta chain was sequenced for a study of response to subunit inactivated influenza vaccine. Study-wide findings and caveats: Few additional T cells are recruited per seasonal influenza vaccination, authors suggested.

As concerns this clonotype: The antigen is unknown.

TCRdb reanalysed the RT-PCR reads using MiXCR and keeps one entry per CDR3 protein. The sample contains more than 700,000 distinct CDR3 sequences, around 21% of which appear only once. V lost 6 bases, J lost 1 base, and 18 bases stayed unmatched. CDR3 length: 18 residues. The germline gives CDR1 DFQATT, CDR2 SNEGSKA (reference sequence). The source is a man aged 50 to 60 who received an inactivated influenza vaccine. The chain carries TRBV20-1 and TRBJ2-3; 8 bases are a match to TRBD2. The sample here was PBMCs from blood, taken more than 4 days after vaccination. CDR3 residues: CSAQPGLEIPPGTDTQYF. CDR3 nucleotides: TGCAGTGCGCAACCGGGACTAGAAATCCCGCCCGGCACAGATACGCAGTATTTT.